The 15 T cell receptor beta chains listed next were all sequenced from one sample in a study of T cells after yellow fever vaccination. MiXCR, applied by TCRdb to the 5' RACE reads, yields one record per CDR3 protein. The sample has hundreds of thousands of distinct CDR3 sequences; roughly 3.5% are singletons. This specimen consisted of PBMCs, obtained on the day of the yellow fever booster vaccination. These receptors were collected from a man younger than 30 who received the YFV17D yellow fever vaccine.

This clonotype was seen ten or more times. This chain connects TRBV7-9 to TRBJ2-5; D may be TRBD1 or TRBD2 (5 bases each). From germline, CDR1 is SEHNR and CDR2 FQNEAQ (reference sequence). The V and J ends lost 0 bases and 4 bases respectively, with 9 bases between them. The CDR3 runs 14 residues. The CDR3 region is CASSLAGVGETQYF. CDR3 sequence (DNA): TGTGCCAGCAGCTTAGCGGGGGTTGGAGAGACCCAGTACTTC.

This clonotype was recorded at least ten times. The CDR3 reads CASSGGSGEQYF. The CDR3 DNA follows: TGTGCCAGCAGCGGGGGTTCGGGCGAGCAGTACTTC. The V gene is TRBV6-5, the J gene TRBJ2-7, with a tentative D call TRBD2 (6 bases). CDR3 length equals 12 residues. The V gene's germline CDR1 is MNHEY and CDR2 SVGAGI. V shed 6 bases and J shed 6 bases, with 12 bases lying between them.

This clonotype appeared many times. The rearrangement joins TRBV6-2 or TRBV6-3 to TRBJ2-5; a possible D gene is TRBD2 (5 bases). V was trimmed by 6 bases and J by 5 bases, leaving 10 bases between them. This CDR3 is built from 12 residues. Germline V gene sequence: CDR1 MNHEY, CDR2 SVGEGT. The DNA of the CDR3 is TGTGCCAGCAGCTCGCAGCGGGAGACCCAGTACTTC. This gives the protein CASSSQRETQYF.

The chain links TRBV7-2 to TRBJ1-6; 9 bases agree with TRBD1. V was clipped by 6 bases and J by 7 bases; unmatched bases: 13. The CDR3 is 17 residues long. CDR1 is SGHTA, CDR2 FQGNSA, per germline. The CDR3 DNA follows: TGTGCCAGCAGTTTGACCGGGACAGGGTTCGTAAATTCACCCCTCCACTTT. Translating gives CASSLTGTGFVNSPLHF.

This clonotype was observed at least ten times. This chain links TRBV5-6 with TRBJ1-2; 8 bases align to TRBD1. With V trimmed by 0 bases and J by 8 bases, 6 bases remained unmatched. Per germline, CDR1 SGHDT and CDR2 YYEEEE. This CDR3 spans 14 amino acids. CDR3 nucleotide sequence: TGTGCCAGCAGCTTGGGGCCAGGGGGCCGGGGCTACACCTTC. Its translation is CASSLGPGGRGYTF.

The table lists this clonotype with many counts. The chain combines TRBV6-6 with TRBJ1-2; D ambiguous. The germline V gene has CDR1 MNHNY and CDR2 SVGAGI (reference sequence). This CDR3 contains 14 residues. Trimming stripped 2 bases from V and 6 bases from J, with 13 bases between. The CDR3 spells CASSYAQALNGYTF. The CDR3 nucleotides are TGTGCCAGCAGTTACGCCCAGGCCCTTAATGGCTACACCTTC.

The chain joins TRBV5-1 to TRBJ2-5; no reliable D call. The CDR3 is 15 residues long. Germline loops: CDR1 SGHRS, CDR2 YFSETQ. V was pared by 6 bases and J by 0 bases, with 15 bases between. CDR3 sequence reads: CASTDPGTNQETQYF. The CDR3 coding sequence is TGCGCCAGCACGGACCCGGGCACCAACCAAGAGACCCAGTACTTC. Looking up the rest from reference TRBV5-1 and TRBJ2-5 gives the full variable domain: KAGVTQTPRYLIKTRGQQVTLSCSPISGHRSVSWYQQTPGQGLQFLFEYFSETQRNKGNFPGRFSGRQFSNSRSEMNVSTLELGDSALYLCASTDPGTNQETQYFGPGTRLLVL.

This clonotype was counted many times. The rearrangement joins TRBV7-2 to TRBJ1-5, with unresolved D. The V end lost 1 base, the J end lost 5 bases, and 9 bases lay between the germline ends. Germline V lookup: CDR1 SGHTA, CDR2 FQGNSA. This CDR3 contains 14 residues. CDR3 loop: CASSLDRGYQPQHF. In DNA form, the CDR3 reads TGTGCCAGCAGCTTAGATCGTGGTTATCAGCCCCAGCATTTT.

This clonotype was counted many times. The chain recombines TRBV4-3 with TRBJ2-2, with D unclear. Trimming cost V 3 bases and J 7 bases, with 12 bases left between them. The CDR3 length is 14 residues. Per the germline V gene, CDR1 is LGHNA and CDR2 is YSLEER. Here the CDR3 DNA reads TGCGCCAGCAGCCAGGAGACCGGCATCGGGGAGCTGTTTTTT. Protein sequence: CASSQETGIGELFF.

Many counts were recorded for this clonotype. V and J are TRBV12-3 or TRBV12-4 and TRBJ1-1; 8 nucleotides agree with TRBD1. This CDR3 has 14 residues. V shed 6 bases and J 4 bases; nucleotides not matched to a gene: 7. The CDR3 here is CASRPQGVPTEAFF. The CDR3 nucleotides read TGTGCCAGCAGACCACAGGGGGTCCCCACTGAAGCTTTCTTT.

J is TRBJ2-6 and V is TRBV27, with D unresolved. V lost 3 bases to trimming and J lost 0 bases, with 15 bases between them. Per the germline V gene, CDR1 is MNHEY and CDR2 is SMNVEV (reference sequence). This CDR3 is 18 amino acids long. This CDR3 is CASSFLRRPLSGANVLTF. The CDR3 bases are TGTGCCAGCAGTTTCCTGAGACGGCCTCTCTCTGGGGCCAACGTCCTGACTTTC.

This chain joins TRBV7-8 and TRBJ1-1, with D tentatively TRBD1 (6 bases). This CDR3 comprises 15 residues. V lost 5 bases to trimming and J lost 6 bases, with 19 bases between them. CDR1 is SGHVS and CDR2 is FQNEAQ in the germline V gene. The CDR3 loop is CASSESGVRLSEAFF. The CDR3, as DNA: TGTGCCAGCAGCGAGTCAGGGGTCCGGCTTTCTGAAGCTTTCTTT.

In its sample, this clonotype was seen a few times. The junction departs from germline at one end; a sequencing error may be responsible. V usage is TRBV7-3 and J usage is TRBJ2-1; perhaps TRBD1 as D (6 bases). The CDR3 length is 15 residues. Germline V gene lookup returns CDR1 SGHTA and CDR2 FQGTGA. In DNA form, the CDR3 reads TGTGCCAGCAGCTTACAGGGGAACGGTAATAATGAGCATTTCTTC. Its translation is CASSLQGNGNNEHFF.

The chain's CDR3 is CASSRQGAFRYTF. The CDR3 DNA reads TGTGCCAGCTCACGACAGGGGGCATTTCGCTACACCTTC. The chain recombines TRBV18 with TRBJ1-2; TRBD1 aligns across 10 bases. Germline loops: CDR1 KGHSH, CDR2 LQKENI. This CDR3 contains 13 residues. V lost 4 bases, J lost 9 bases, and 5 bases stayed unmatched.

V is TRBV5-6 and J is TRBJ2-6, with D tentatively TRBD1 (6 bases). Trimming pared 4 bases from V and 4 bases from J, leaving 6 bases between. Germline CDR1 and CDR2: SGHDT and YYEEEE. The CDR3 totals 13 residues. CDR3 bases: TGTGCCAGCAGCGGACAGGGGGCCAACGTCCTGACTTTC. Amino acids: CASSGQGANVLTF.